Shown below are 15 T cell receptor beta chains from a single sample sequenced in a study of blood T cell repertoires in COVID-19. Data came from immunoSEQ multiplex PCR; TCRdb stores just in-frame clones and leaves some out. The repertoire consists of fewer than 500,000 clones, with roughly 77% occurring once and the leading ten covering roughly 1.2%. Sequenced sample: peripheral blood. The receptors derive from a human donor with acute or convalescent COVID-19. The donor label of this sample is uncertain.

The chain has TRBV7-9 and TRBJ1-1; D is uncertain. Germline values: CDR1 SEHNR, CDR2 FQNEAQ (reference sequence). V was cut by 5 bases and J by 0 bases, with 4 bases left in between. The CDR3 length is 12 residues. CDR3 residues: CASSRMNTEAFF. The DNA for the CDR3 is TGTGCCAGCAGCCGTATGAACACTGAAGCTTTCTTT.

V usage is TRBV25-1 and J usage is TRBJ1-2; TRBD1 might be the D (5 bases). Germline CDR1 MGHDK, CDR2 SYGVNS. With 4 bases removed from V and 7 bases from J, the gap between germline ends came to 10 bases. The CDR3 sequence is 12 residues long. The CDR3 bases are TGTGCCAGCAGTGCAGGGTTGGGTGGCTACACCTTC. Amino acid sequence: CASSAGLGGYTF.

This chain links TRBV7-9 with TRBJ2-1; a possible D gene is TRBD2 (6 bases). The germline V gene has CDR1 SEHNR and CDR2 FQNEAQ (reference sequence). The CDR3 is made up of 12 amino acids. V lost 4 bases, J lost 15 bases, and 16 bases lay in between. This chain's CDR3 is CASSSPGLGGFF. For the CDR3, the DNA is TGTGCCAGCAGCTCGCCGGGACTCGGCGGGTTCTTC.

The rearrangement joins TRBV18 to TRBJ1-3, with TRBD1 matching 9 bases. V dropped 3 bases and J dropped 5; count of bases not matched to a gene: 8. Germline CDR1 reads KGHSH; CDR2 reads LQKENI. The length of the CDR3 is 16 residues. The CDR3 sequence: CASSPSWDRARNTIYF. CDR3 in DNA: TGTGCCAGCTCACCCTCTTGGGACAGGGCGCGAAACACCATATATTTT.

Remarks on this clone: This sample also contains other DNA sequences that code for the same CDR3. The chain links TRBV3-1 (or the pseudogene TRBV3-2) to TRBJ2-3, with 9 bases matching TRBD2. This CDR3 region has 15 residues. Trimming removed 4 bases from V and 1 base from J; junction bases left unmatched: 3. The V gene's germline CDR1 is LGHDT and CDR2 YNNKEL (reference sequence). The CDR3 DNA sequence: TGTGCCAGCAGCCGATTAGCGGGGGGCACAGATACGCAGTATTTT. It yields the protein CASSRLAGGTDTQYF.

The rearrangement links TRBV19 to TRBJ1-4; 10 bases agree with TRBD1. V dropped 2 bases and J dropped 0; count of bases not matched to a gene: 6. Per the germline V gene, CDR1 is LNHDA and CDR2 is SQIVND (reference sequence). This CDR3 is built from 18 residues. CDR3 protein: CASSIRDRGGTTNEKLFF. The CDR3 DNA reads TGTGCCAGTAGTATACGGGACAGGGGAGGCACAACTAATGAAAAACTGTTTTTT.

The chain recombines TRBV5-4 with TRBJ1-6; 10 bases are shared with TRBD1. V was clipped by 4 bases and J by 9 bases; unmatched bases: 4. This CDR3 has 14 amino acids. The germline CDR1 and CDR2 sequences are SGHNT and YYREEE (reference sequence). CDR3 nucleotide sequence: TGTGCCAGCAGCAGGGACAGGGGAGGTTCACCCCTCCACTTT. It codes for CASSRDRGGSPLHF.

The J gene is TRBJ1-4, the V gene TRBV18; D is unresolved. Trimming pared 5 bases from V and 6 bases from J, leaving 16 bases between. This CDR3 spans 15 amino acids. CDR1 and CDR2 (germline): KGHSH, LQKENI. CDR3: CASSAMPPEDEKLFF. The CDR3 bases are TGTGCCAGCTCAGCGATGCCCCCTGAGGATGAAAAACTGTTTTTT.

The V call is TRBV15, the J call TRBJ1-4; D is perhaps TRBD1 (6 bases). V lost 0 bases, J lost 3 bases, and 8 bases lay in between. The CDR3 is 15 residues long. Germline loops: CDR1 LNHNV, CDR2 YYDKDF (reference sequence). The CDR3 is CATSRDRQANEKLFF. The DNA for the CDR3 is TGTGCCACCAGCAGAGATCGACAGGCTAATGAAAAACTGTTTTTT.

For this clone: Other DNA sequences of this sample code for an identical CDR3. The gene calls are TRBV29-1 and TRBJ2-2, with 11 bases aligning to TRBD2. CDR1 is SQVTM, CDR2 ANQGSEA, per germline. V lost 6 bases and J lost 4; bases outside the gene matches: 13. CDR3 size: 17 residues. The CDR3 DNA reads TGCAGCGTCTTTAGCGGGGGGGCCGGTGGGGGCACCGGGGAGCTGTTTTTT. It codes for CSVFSGGAGGGTGELFF.

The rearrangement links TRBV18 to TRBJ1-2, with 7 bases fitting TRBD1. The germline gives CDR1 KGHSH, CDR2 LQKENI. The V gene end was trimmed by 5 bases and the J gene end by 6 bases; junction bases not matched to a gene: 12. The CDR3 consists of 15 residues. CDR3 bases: TGTGCCAGCTCATACGAACGACAGGGTAGGGATGGCTACACCTTC. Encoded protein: CASSYERQGRDGYTF.

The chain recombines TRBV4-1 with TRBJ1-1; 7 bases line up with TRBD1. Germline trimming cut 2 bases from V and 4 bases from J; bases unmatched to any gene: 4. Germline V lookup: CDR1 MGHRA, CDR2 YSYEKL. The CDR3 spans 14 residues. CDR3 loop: CASSQNRGSTEAFF. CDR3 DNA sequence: TGCGCCAGCAGCCAAAACAGGGGTTCCACTGAAGCTTTCTTT.

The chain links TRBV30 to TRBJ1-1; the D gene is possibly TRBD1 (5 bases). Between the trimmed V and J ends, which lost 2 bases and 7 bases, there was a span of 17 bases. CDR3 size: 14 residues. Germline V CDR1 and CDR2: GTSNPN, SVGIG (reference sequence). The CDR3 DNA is TGTGCCTGGAGTCGACCAAGGGGATTTAGTGAAGCTTTCTTT. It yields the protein CAWSRPRGFSEAFF.

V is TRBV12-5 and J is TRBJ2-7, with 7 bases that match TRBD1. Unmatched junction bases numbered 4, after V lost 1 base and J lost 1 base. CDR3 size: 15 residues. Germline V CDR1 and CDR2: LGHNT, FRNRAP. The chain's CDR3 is CASGLGDSKSYEQYF. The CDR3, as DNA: TGTGCTAGTGGTTTGGGGGACAGCAAATCCTACGAGCAGTACTTC.

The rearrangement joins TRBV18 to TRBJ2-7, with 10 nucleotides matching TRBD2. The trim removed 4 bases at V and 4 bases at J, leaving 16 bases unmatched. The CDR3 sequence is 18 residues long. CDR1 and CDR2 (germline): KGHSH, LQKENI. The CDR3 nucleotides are TGTGCCAGCTCACTAATCGGGATAGCGGGAGGAGTTGCGTACGAGCAGTACTTC. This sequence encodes CASSLIGIAGGVAYEQYF. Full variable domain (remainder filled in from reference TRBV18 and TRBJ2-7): NAGVMQNPRHLVRRRGQEARLRCSPMKGHSHVYWYRQLPEEGLKFMVYLQKENIIDESGMPKERFSAEFPKEGPSILRIQQVVRGDSAAYFCASSLIGIAGGVAYEQYFGPGTRLTVT.